These T cell receptor beta chains were read from a single sample in a study of blood T cell repertoires in COVID-19. Method: immunoSEQ multiplex PCR; TCRdb's copy keeps in-frame clones and lacks some. The sample contains just over 650,000 clones, about nine tenths of which appear only once. Specimen: peripheral blood. Every receptor here comes from a woman younger than 35 with acute or convalescent COVID-19. The CDR3 runs from the conserved cysteine through the conserved F or W. D genes are given only for firm matches. Clone size is given for some rows only: seen once, a few or many times, or a class if the clone is expanded.

J gene | V gene | CDR3 length | clone size | D gene | CDR3 DNA | CDR3 protein
TRBJ1-1 | TRBV5-5 | 14 | few | TRBD1 | TGTGCCAGCAGCTTGGTTTCGCCAGGGGGGGAAGCTTTCTTT | CASSLVSPGGEAFF
TRBJ1-4 | TRBV6-5 | 15 | - | TRBD1 | TGTGCCAGCAGTACCACAGGGGGAGGTAGTGAAAAACTGTTTTTT | CASSTTGGGSEKLFF
TRBJ1-1 | TRBV25-1 | 12 | - | - | TGTGCCAGCAGTGGGGCAGCCGAGGGAGCTTTCTTT | CASSGAAEGAFF
TRBJ1-1 | TRBV28 | 14 | - | TRBD1 | TGTGCCAGCAGTTTCGGGACAGGGAACACTGAAGCTTTCTTT | CASSFGTGNTEAFF
TRBJ2-1 | TRBV24-1 | 13 | - | TRBD1 | TGTGCCTCCCGGGACAGGGCGTACAATGAGCAGTTCTTC | CASRDRAYNEQFF
TRBJ1-2 | TRBV5-1 | 14 | - | TRBD1 | TGCGCCAGCAGCTTGGCAGGGGGAGGCTATGGCTACACCTTC | CASSLAGGGYGYTF
TRBJ1-5 | TRBV7-2 | 12 | - | - | TGTGCCAGCAGCTTAGACTATCAGCCCCAGCATTTT | CASSLDYQPQHF
TRBJ2-1 | TRBV4-1 | 16 | - | TRBD2 | TGCGCCAGCAGCCAGTTATATAGCGGGGGGGCCAGTGAGCAGTTCTTC | CASSQLYSGGASEQFF
TRBJ2-7 | TRBV6-2/TRBV6-3 | 18 | once | TRBD1 | TGTGCCAGCAGTTACTCGAAGGACAGGCGATCGGAGATGTACGAGCAGTACTTC | CASSYSKDRRSEMYEQYF
TRBJ1-1 | TRBV19 | 11 | - | - | TGTGCCAGTGGGGGGGACACTGAAGCTTTCTTT | CASGGDTEAFF
TRBJ1-2 | TRBV27 | 15 | - | - | TGTGCCAGCAGTTTGGGGGGGCGATGGGACTATGGCTACACCTTC | CASSLGGRWDYGYTF
TRBJ1-5 | TRBV23-1 | 18 | once | - | TGCGCCAGCAGTCATAAGTTCGAGGAGGTAAGGAAGAGTCAGCCCCAGCATTTT | CASSHKFEEVRKSQPQHF
TRBJ1-2 | TRBV19 | 13 | - | - | TGTGCCAGTAAGGGATGGGAGGAGTATGGCTACACCTTC | CASKGWEEYGYTF
TRBJ1-2 | TRBV2 | 13 | - | - | TGTGCCAGCAACCTGGCCATACTCGGGGGCTACACCTTC | CASNLAILGGYTF
TRBJ1-1 | TRBV7-3 | 13 | - | TRBD1 | TGTGCCAGCAGCTTAGAGACAGGGGTTGAAGCTTTCTTT | CASSLETGVEAFF
TRBJ1-2 | TRBV9 | 17 | - | - | TGTGCCAGCAGCGTAGTGACTCAACACGCTCGAGACTATGGCTACACCTTC | CASSVVTQHARDYGYTF
TRBJ1-1 | TRBV19 | 14 | - | TRBD1 | TGTGCCAGTAGCGCCGGGACAGTGAACACTGAAGCTTTCTTT | CASSAGTVNTEAFF
TRBJ2-3 | TRBV4-3 | 15 | - | - | TGCGCCAGCAGCCAAGATCTCATCCTATCAGATACGCAGTATTTT | CASSQDLILSDTQYF
TRBJ2-3 | TRBV2 | 13 | - | - | TGTGCCAGCAGGGGGACTAGCACAGATACGCAGTATTTT | CASRGTSTDTQYF
TRBJ1-5 | TRBV7-2 | 14 | - | - | TGTGCCAGCAGCCTGACAGGTATCAATCAGCCCCAGCATTTT | CASSLTGINQPQHF
TRBJ1-1 | TRBV4-2 | 15 | - | - | TGTGCCAGCAGCCAGTCAGGGGTACCGAACACTGAAGCTTTCTTT | CASSQSGVPNTEAFF
TRBJ1-1 | TRBV11-1 | 15 | - | - | TGTGCCAGCAGCCCCTTGGGGGGGTTGGGCACTGAAGCTTTCTTT | CASSPLGGLGTEAFF
TRBJ1-2 | TRBV19 | 12 | - | - | TGTGCCAGTAGGACCGAGGGTGGAGGCTACACCTTC | CASRTEGGGYTF
TRBJ1-4 | TRBV6-1 | 16 | - | - | TGTGCCAGCAGTGATTTTCCGGGGAGAACTAATGAAAAACTGTTTTTT | CASSDFPGRTNEKLFF
TRBJ1-2 | TRBV19 | 16 | - | - | TGTGCCAGTAGTATAGGAGGGAACCCCTCTAACTATGGCTACACCTTC | CASSIGGNPSNYGYTF
TRBJ1-1 | TRBV5-1 | 14 | - | TRBD1 | TGCGCCAGCGGCCCAGACAGGGTGGGAACTGAAGCTTTCTTT | CASGPDRVGTEAFF
TRBJ1-5 | TRBV29-1 | 12 | few | TRBD1 | TGCAGCGCCTGGGACAGGGGTCAGCCCCAGCATTTT | CSAWDRGQPQHF
TRBJ2-7 | TRBV19 | 14 | - | - | TGTGCCAGTAGTGTCCGGGACTCCTCCTACGAGCAGTACTTC | CASSVRDSSYEQYF
TRBJ1-2 | TRBV5-4 | 13 | - | TRBD1 | TGTGCCAGCAGCGACTGGGACAGGGGGAGCTACACCTTC | CASSDWDRGSYTF
TRBJ2-2 | TRBV6-5 | 14 | once | TRBD1 | TGTGCCAGCACGAGGGGGCCGGGCACCGGGGAGCTGTTTTTT | CASTRGPGTGELFF
TRBJ1-2 | TRBV7-2 | 13 | - | - | TGTGCCAGCAGCTTCAGGGGTGATAATGGCTACACCTTC | CASSFRGDNGYTF
TRBJ2-7 | TRBV9 | 13 | - | - | TGTGCCAGCAGCGTCGGGGATAGCTACGAGCAGTACTTC | CASSVGDSYEQYF
TRBJ1-2 | TRBV18 | 17 | - | TRBD1 | TGTGCCAGCTCACCGGGGCCCGGGGGACAGGGGGTCTATGGCTACACCTTC | CASSPGPGGQGVYGYTF
TRBJ1-5 | TRBV21-1 | 17 | - | - | TGTGCCAGCAGCAGTAGATCCGGGACAGGGCTTAATCAGCCCCAGCATTTT | CASSSRSGTGLNQPQHF
TRBJ2-7 | TRBV21-1 | 15 | - | - | TGTGCCAGCAGCAAAGTTCGAGACAATTTTGACGAGCAGTACTTC | CASSKVRDNFDEQYF
TRBJ1-2 | TRBV7-9 | 14 | - | - | TGTGCCAGCAGCCATCCGGGGGGTAGCTATGGCTACACCTTC | CASSHPGGSYGYTF
TRBJ1-3 | TRBV5-5 | 13 | - | - | TGTGCCAGCAGCTTCAGGGCTGGAAACACCATATATTTT | CASSFRAGNTIYF
TRBJ1-4 | TRBV5-5 | 13 | - | - | TGTGCCAGCAGCTTGGTTGGGACAGAAAAACTGTTTTTT | CASSLVGTEKLFF
TRBJ1-4 | TRBV5-4 | 14 | once | TRBD1 | TGTGCCAGCAGCTCACCGGGACAGGCGGAAAAACTGTTTTTT | CASSSPGQAEKLFF
TRBJ1-2 | TRBV9 | 16 | - | TRBD1 | TGTGCCAGCAGCCTGGGGGGGACAGGGATTAGTTACGGCTACACCTTC | CASSLGGTGISYGYTF